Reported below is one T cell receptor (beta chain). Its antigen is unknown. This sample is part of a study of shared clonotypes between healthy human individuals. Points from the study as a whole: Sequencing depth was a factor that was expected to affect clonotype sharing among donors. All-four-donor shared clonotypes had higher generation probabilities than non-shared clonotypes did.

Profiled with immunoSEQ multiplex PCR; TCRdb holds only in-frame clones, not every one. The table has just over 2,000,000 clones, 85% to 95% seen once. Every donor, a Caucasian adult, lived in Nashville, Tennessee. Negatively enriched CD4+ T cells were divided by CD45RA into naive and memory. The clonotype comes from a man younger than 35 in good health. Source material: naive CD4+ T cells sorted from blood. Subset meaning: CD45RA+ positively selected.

The DNA of the CDR3 is TGCAGCGCGGGACAGGAAAGCTACAATGAGCAGTTCTTC. It translates to CSAGQESYNEQFF. This rearrangement joins TRBV29-1 to TRBJ2-1; 8 nucleotides match TRBD1. V was clipped by 7 bases and J by 3 bases; unmatched bases: 5. This CDR3 spans 13 amino acids. From germline, CDR1 is SQVTM and CDR2 ANQGSEA.